This T cell receptor beta chain originates from a study of blood T cells in healthy people across ages. Points from the study as a whole: Both naive CD4+ cell counts and diversity were greater in long-lived donors than in aged donors.

Comments on this clonotype: Its matching antigen is unknown.

Germline V gene data show CDR1 as DFQATT and CDR2 as SNEGSKA (reference sequence). The CDR3 runs to 13 residues. The V and J ends lost 6 bases and 5 bases, in that order; junction bases with no gene match: 9. PCR was performed a second time for about 6 to 12 cycles using a sample-barcoded 5' primer and a J-beta primer mix. Each CDR3 protein gets one entry after TCRdb re-called the 5' RACE reads with MiXCR. The sample gives 750,000 to 950,000 distinct CDR3 sequences, about 55% of which show up once; 41% is in the top ten. The specimen was blood. This receptor was obtained from an elderly man in good health. The genes are TRBV20-1 and TRBJ2-5, with 7 bases aligning to TRBD1. The CDR3: CSAEDRFGETQYF. CDR3 coding DNA: TGCAGTGCCGAGGACAGGTTTGGCGAGACCCAGTACTTC.